This TCR beta chain was observed in a study of T cells in Graves' hyperthyroidism and ophthalmopathy. From RNA transcripts, TCR beta CDR3 regions were amplified. The TCR CDR3 first-round RT-PCR relied on the HTBI primer set. TCRdb re-called the multiplex PCR reads through MiXCR, storing one row per CDR3 protein. This table holds 300,000 to 400,000 distinct CDR3 sequences, about 18% found once. In regard to this clonotype: The junction departs from germline at one end; a sequencing error may be responsible.

CDR1 and CDR2 from the germline V gene are LGHDT and YNNKEL (reference sequence). The CDR3 consists of 12 residues. Enrolled ophthalmopathy patients presented with a Clinical Activity Score of at least 3, a NOSPECS grade of at least 4, and disease duration under 3 months. The PBMCs were sourced from fresh peripheral blood (around 10 ml). Input material: blood. The chain joins TRBV3-1 to TRBJ2-5; D remains unclear. This clonotype was obtained from a man aged 18 to 29 with Graves' ophthalmopathy. The CDR3 region has the DNA TGTGCCAGCAGCCCCAAGGCAGAGACCCAGCACTTC. This encodes CASSPKAETQHF.